The 24 T cell receptor beta chains below were found in one sample sequenced in a study of blood T cell repertoires in COVID-19. The repertoire was sequenced with immunoSEQ multiplex PCR; TCRdb's copy has only in-frame clones and lacks some. This sample has about 130,000 clones, with about 89% found just once. Sequences were obtained from peripheral blood. The receptor source for this set is a man aged 55 to 70 with active or convalescent COVID-19.

J is TRBJ2-1 and V is TRBV27, with D possibly matching TRBD2 (5 bases). CDR3 length: 17 residues. V was clipped by 5 bases and J by 8 bases, with 25 bases between them. Germline V lookup: CDR1 MNHEY, CDR2 SMNVEV (reference sequence). The CDR3 DNA sequence: TGTGCCAGCAGTACCCAATCCTGGGCGGGTTCGCGATATGAGCAGTTCTTC. As protein: CASSTQSWAGSRYEQFF.

V and J are TRBV7-6 and TRBJ1-2, with a tentative D call TRBD1 (5 bases). Germline V lookup: CDR1 SGHVS, CDR2 FNYEAQ. This CDR3 is built from 14 residues. Trimming removed 6 bases from V and 4 bases from J, with 15 bases in between. Written as DNA, the CDR3 is TGTGCCAGCAGTACCGGGCGGGGGGGCTATGGCTACACCTTC. This translates into CASSTGRGGYGYTF.

The chain carries TRBV28 and TRBJ1-2; TRBD1 aligns across 9 bases. CDR1 is MDHEN and CDR2 is SYDVKM in the germline V gene. The CDR3 runs 13 residues. The ends lost 6 bases at V and 8 bases at J; junction bases unmatched: 7. The CDR3 DNA sequence: TGTGCCAGCAGGGAATTCGGACAGGGGGGCTACACCTTC. Translating it yields CASREFGQGGYTF.

The J gene is TRBJ2-1, the V gene TRBV6-6; 10 bases line up with TRBD1. Germline V gene lookup returns CDR1 MNHNY and CDR2 SVGAGI (reference sequence). This CDR3 spans 15 amino acids. Trimming at V came to 5 bases and at J to 7 bases, leaving 8 bases not matched to a gene. The CDR3 DNA reads TGTGCCAGCAGTAAAAGGGGACAGGGGTGGAATGAGCAGTTCTTC. Protein: CASSKRGQGWNEQFF.

The gene calls are TRBV9 and TRBJ2-1; 10 bases fit TRBD1. CDR1 is SGDLS, CDR2 YYNGEE, per germline. The trim removed 0 bases at V and 6 bases at J, leaving 6 bases unmatched. The CDR3 is made up of 16 amino acids. The CDR3: CASSVALGQGSNEQFF. The CDR3 DNA follows: TGTGCCAGCAGCGTAGCCCTGGGACAGGGGAGCAATGAGCAGTTCTTC.

The chain couples TRBV11-2 to TRBJ1-2; no clear D gene. Germline V lookup: CDR1 SGHAT, CDR2 FQNNGV. The CDR3 sequence is 12 residues long. The V gene lost 3 bases and the J gene lost 5 bases, with 7 bases spanning the gap. In nucleotides, the CDR3 is TGTGCCAGCAGCTTGCGGGATTATGGCTACACCTTC. Translated, it gives CASSLRDYGYTF. Together with reference TRBV11-2 and TRBJ1-2, the CDR3 gives the full variable domain: EAGVAQSPRYKIIEKRQSVAFWCNPISGHATLYWYQQILGQGPKLLIQFQNNGVVDDSQLPKDRFSAERLKGVDSTLKIQPAKLEDSAVYLCASSLRDYGYTFGSGTRLTVV.

The chain has TRBV5-1 and TRBJ2-7; weak D call: TRBD1 (5 bases). Germline values: CDR1 SGHRS, CDR2 YFSETQ. V lost 2 bases and J 6 bases, leaving 15 bases between the germline ends. This CDR3 is built from 14 residues. The CDR3 spells CASSFDIQGREQYF. The CDR3 region has the DNA TGCGCCAGCAGCTTCGACATCCAGGGTCGCGAGCAGTACTTC.

V usage is TRBV3-1 (or the pseudogene TRBV3-2) and J usage is TRBJ2-2; D is unclear. V lost 0 bases to trimming and J lost 6 bases, with 8 bases between them. CDR3 length: 14 residues. CDR1 LGHDT and CDR2 YNNKEL come from the germline V gene (reference sequence). The CDR3 bases are TGTGCCAGCAGCCAAGATAGATTCGCCGGGGAGCTGTTTTTT. It codes for CASSQDRFAGELFF.

This clone was observed a handful of times. The chain uses TRBV28 and TRBJ2-7, with unresolved D. From germline, CDR1 is MDHEN and CDR2 SYDVKM. The V end lost 4 bases, the J end lost 4 bases, and 8 bases lay between the germline ends. The length of the CDR3 is 12 residues. The CDR3 reads CASSSLQYEQYF. In DNA, the CDR3 is TGTGCCAGCAGTTCCCTACAGTACGAGCAGTACTTC.

This chain links TRBV12-2 with TRBJ1-4. TRBV12-2 counts as a pseudogene. The CDR3 contains 14 residues. The CDR3 is CASRSPMEVEKLFF. The CDR3 nucleotides are TGTGCAAGTCGCTCCCCCATGGAGGTCGAAAAACTGTTTTTT.

The chain combines TRBV11-2 with TRBJ2-4, with 12 bases matching TRBD2. The CDR3 covers 15 residues. V shed 4 bases, J shed 9 bases, and the junction held 7 bases outside the gene matches. In germline, CDR1 is SGHAT, CDR2 FQNNGV. The CDR3 is CASSSIGLAGTIQYF. The DNA for the CDR3 is TGTGCCAGCAGCTCAATTGGACTAGCGGGAACCATTCAGTACTTC.

The rearrangement links TRBV19 to TRBJ2-1, with D possibly matching TRBD2 (5 bases). Germline CDR1 and CDR2: LNHDA and SQIVND (reference sequence). Trimming took 4 bases from V and 3 from J, leaving 10 bases between them. CDR3 length equals 14 residues. CDR3 region: CASSNRGYYNEQFF. Here the CDR3 DNA reads TGTGCCAGTAGTAACCGGGGATACTACAATGAGCAGTTCTTC.

The V call is TRBV5-8, the J call TRBJ2-1; 7 bases agree with TRBD1. The V and J ends lost 0 bases and 5 bases, in that order; junction bases with no gene match: 5. The CDR3 loop spans 15 amino acids. The germline V gene encodes CDR1 SGHTS and CDR2 YDEGEE. The CDR3 region is CASSLVVTGNNEQFF. The CDR3 nucleotides read TGTGCCAGCAGCTTGGTTGTGACAGGGAACAATGAGCAGTTCTTC.

This rearrangement joins TRBV6-5 to TRBJ2-7; 8 nucleotides match TRBD2. The V segment lost 6 bases and the J segment 6 bases; nucleotides outside the gene matches: 7. CDR3 length equals 13 residues. Germline V CDR1 and CDR2: MNHEY, SVGAGI. The CDR3 sequence: CASRLAEEIEQYF. Here the CDR3 DNA reads TGTGCCAGCAGACTAGCGGAGGAGATCGAGCAGTACTTC.

The chain is built from TRBV4-1 and TRBJ1-6, with unresolved D. Germline V gene data show CDR1 as MGHRA and CDR2 as YSYEKL. V was trimmed by 7 bases and J by 7 bases, leaving 17 bases between them. The CDR3 has 15 residues. The CDR3 DNA reads as TGCGCCAGCACTCCTCTTGGTAATGGCAATTCACCCCTCCACTTT. This translates into CASTPLGNGNSPLHF.

This sequence joins TRBV28 and TRBJ1-2; 9 bases are shared with TRBD1. Looked up from germline, CDR1 is MDHEN and CDR2 is SYDVKM. The V segment lost 3 bases and the J segment 5 bases; nucleotides outside the gene matches: 7. This CDR3 has 15 amino acids. In DNA, the CDR3 is TGTGCCAGCAGTTTGGGGACAGGGAGCCGGTATGGCTACACCTTC. Its translation: CASSLGTGSRYGYTF.

The rearrangement links TRBV5-4 to TRBJ2-1; 9 nucleotides agree with TRBD1. The germline CDR1 and CDR2 sequences are SGHNT and YYREEE (reference sequence). The CDR3 contains 16 residues. The J segment lost 9 bases and the V segment lost 4 bases, leaving 14 bases of the junction unmatched. Written as DNA, the CDR3 is TGTGCCAGCAGCAGGGGACAGGGTGTTAGATTGGGTGAGCAGTTCTTC. This sequence encodes CASSRGQGVRLGEQFF. The full variable domain, rest sourced from reference TRBV5-4 and TRBJ2-1, is ETGVTQSPTHLIKTRGQQVTLRCSSQSGHNTVSWYQQALGQGPQFIFQYYREEENGRGNFPPRFSGLQFPNYSSELNVNALELDDSALYLCASSRGQGVRLGEQFFGPGTRLTVL.

V usage is TRBV19 and J usage is TRBJ2-1, with 11 bases fitting TRBD2. V shed 5 bases and J 4 bases; nucleotides not matched to a gene: 7. This CDR3 spans 16 amino acids. Germline V CDR1 and CDR2: LNHDA, SQIVND (reference sequence). CDR3 in amino acids: CASSSPGTSGYNEQFF. The CDR3 coding sequence is TGTGCCAGTAGTTCCCCCGGGACTAGCGGATACAATGAGCAGTTCTTC.

The V call is TRBV30, the J call TRBJ2-7; D may be TRBD1 (6 bases). Trimming pared 5 bases from V and 2 bases from J, leaving 10 bases between. Looked up from germline, CDR1 is GTSNPN and CDR2 is SVGIG (reference sequence). CDR3 length: 12 amino acids. The CDR3 DNA sequence: TGTGCCTGGGGACAGTCAACCTACGAGCAGTACTTC. Translating it yields CAWGQSTYEQYF.

This chain links TRBV4-1 with TRBJ2-1; 13 positions agree with TRBD2. V dropped 6 bases and J dropped 7; count of bases not matched to a gene: 9. Germline CDR1 is MGHRA and CDR2 is YSYEKL. This CDR3 has 16 residues. CDR3 bases: TGCGCCAGCAGTCATACTAGCGGGAGGGTGGGGAATGAGCAGTTCTTC. It specifies CASSHTSGRVGNEQFF.

This clone was detected only once. The rearrangement uses TRBV24-1 and TRBJ2-7; TRBD1 is a possible D gene (7 bases). The CDR3 is 14 amino acids. V was clipped by 4 bases and J by 4 bases, with 13 bases between them. Germline V gene sequence: CDR1 KGHDR, CDR2 SFDVKD. DNA for the CDR3: TGTGCCACCAGTGAGGCGGGACAGCTTTACGAGCAGTACTTC. Its protein is CATSEAGQLYEQYF.

The chain is built from TRBV15 and TRBJ2-2; D gene uncertain. Trimming stripped 2 bases from V and 4 bases from J, with 17 bases between. The CDR3 loop spans 17 amino acids. Germline-derived CDR1 and CDR2 are LNHNV and YYDKDF (reference sequence). CDR3 coding DNA: TGTGCCACCAGCAGAAAAAGGTCGGGTTACCTCACCGGGGAGCTGTTTTTT. This gives the protein CATSRKRSGYLTGELFF.

V gene TRBV18 combines with J gene TRBJ2-1; TRBD2 matches at 8 bases. Trimming removed 0 bases from V and 4 bases from J; junction bases left unmatched: 5. The CDR3 totals 16 residues. From germline, CDR1 is KGHSH and CDR2 LQKENI. The CDR3 nucleotides are TGTGCCAGCTCACCACCGACGGGGGGGGATTACAATGAGCAGTTCTTC. This translates into CASSPPTGGDYNEQFF.

The rearrangement links TRBV2 to TRBJ2-3; D gene ambiguous. Germline values: CDR1 SNHLY, CDR2 FYNNEI. The CDR3 runs 14 residues. V lost 3 bases and J 0 bases, leaving 7 bases between the germline ends. Here the CDR3 reads CASSEVLSTDTQYF. The CDR3 DNA reads as TGTGCCAGCAGTGAGGTACTCAGCACAGATACGCAGTATTTT.